Here is one TCR beta chain with its context. What antigen it recognizes has not been identified. No much larger clone is present one base from it, and per-base qualities are unavailable. Libraries were built with the immunoSEQ multiplex PCR assay. TCRdb retrieved this table from immuneACCESS and kept in-frame rearrangements only. Not all clones are present; in checked studies, unresolved V genes account for under half, and no reason is known for the remainder. The sample yields approximately 44,000 clones; 70% were counted once. Of the sample, 15% to 20% is held by the ten largest clones. These data originate in a study of control samples from healthy donors and cancer patients (TCRdb year 2020). Trimming takes 4 bases from V and 0 bases from J, and the germline ends sit 6 bases apart. As encoded in the germline V gene, CDR1 is SGHTA while CDR2 is FQGTGA. From the cysteine through the phenylalanine, the CDR3 covers 13 amino acids. The kept DNA is CDR3 alone, 39 bases in frame from the first base.

The clonotype originates from a male donor with melanoma. This chain is built from TRBV7-3 and TRBJ1-2; the D gene is unclear. Sequenced sample: formalin-fixed, paraffin-embedded tissue. The CDR3 protein: CASSSGPNYGYTF. The DNA is TGTGCCAGCAGCTCGGGTCCTAACTATGGCTACACCTTC.